The text below deals with one T cell receptor beta chain. Authors' processing steps: Reference gene primer amplification yielded estimated nucleated cell counts. Here immunoSEQ multiplex PCR was the method, and the copy in TCRdb shows in-frame clones only, minus some. V, J and clone size are taken as reported in that table, and D and trimming were inferred from the DNA itself. The sample has some 170,000 clones, 87% seen once. The sample belongs to a study of blood T cell repertoires in COVID-19. Participants had their cohort set by participant-reported clinical history. Germline lookup yields CDR1 WSHSY and CDR2 SAAADI. The CDR3 is 15 residues long. The V and J ends lost 11 bases and 4 bases, in that order; junction bases with no gene match: 14.

The rearrangement joins TRBV10-2 to TRBJ2-1; 7 nucleotides match TRBD2. This sequence was found in a human donor with acute COVID-19. The donor label of this sample is uncertain. Material for sequencing was PBMCs or T cells enriched from blood (not recorded which). The CDR3 region has the DNA TGCGCCGGGGGGAGGGGCCAGAGTATGTACAATGAGCAGTTCTTC. Its translation is CAGGRGQSMYNEQFF.